This record looks at one T cell receptor (beta chain) sequence and its context. The data originate from a study of control samples from healthy donors and cancer patients. The CDR3 runs 16 residues. Per the germline V gene, CDR1 is SGHVS and CDR2 is FQNEAQ. Trimming removed 1 base from V and 6 bases from J; junction bases left unmatched: 8. Libraries were prepared by immunoSEQ multiplex PCR; TCRdb keeps only in-frame clonotypes and omits some of them. This table has some 120,000 clones, 88% appearing once. The chain has TRBV7-8 and TRBJ1-5, with 8 bases matching TRBD1. Sequenced material: blood. This TCR was recovered from a woman aged 70-85 years in good health. The CDR3 loop reads CASSLDPRGRVQPQHF. CDR3 nucleotides: TGTGCCAGCAGCTTAGACCCCAGGGGGCGGGTTCAGCCCCAGCATTTT. The full variable domain, in which reference TRBV7-8 and TRBJ1-5 provide the parts outside the CDR3, is GAGVSQSPRYKVAKRGQDVALRCDPISGHVSLFWYQQALGQGPEFLTYFQNEAQLDKSGLPSDRFFAERPEGSVSTLKIQRTQQEDSAVYLCASSLDPRGRVQPQHFGDGTRLSIL.